These 28 T cell receptor beta chains were sequenced from one sample in a study of cytomegalovirus exposure and HLA in healthy donors. Amplification used 60 Vbeta primers and 13 Jbeta primers. Profiling relied on immunoSEQ multiplex PCR, and the TCRdb table lists in-frame clones only, not all of them. The sample yields about 120,000 clones, approximately 80% seen once. The source material was PBMCs. The receptors were sampled from a man aged 50 to 60 in good health and CMV-seropositive.

V usage is TRBV5-1 and J usage is TRBJ2-2; 8 bases fit TRBD1. V shed 4 bases, J shed 6 bases, and the junction held 5 bases outside the gene matches. Germline V lookup: CDR1 SGHRS, CDR2 YFSETQ. CDR3 length: 14 residues. The CDR3 loop is CASSLQGGAGELFF. In DNA, the CDR3 is TGCGCCAGCAGCCTACAGGGGGGTGCCGGGGAGCTGTTTTTT. Supplemented by reference TRBV5-1 and TRBJ2-2, the full variable domain reads KAGVTQTPRYLIKTRGQQVTLSCSPISGHRSVSWYQQTPGQGLQFLFEYFSETQRNKGNFPGRFSGRQFSNSRSEMNVSTLELGDSALYLCASSLQGGAGELFFGEGSRLTVL.

This clone was detected only once. The chain is built from TRBV5-1 and TRBJ2-3; D uncertain. The V end lost 3 bases, the J end lost 1 base, and 6 bases lay between the germline ends. Germline V gives CDR1 SGHRS, CDR2 YFSETQ. CDR3 length: 13 amino acids. CDR3 bases: TGCGCCAGCAGCTACGGAGGCACAGATACGCAGTATTTT. Its translation is CASSYGGTDTQYF. Supplemented by reference TRBV5-1 and TRBJ2-3, the full variable domain reads KAGVTQTPRYLIKTRGQQVTLSCSPISGHRSVSWYQQTPGQGLQFLFEYFSETQRNKGNFPGRFSGRQFSNSRSEMNVSTLELGDSALYLCASSYGGTDTQYFGPGTRLTVL.

A word on this clone: This likely stems from a read error, as it lies one base from a far larger clone. This rearrangement joins TRBV14 to TRBJ2-5; 10 nucleotides match TRBD2. The junction had 1 base not matched to a gene; V was cut back by 4 bases and J by 2 bases. Germline V gene lookup returns CDR1 SGHDN and CDR2 FVKESK. The CDR3 spans 14 residues. CDR3 region: CASSLSGGQETQYF. CDR3 nucleotide sequence: TGTGCCAGCAGCCTTAGCGGGGGGCAAGAGACCCAGTACTTC.

V gene TRBV28 combines with J gene TRBJ2-5, with unresolved D. The V end was cut by 3 bases, the J end by 8 bases, with 7 bases between. The CDR3 runs to 11 residues. Germline V lookup: CDR1 MDHEN, CDR2 SYDVKM. CDR3 nucleotides: TGTGCCAGCAGTTTGGGCCCCACCCAGTACTTC. Its protein is CASSLGPTQYF.

The chain couples TRBV6-1 to TRBJ2-7, with D unclear. The CDR3 totals 13 residues. Trimming shortened V by 5 bases and J by 3 bases, and 11 bases separated the two germline ends. Germline CDR1 and CDR2: MNHNS and SASEGT. CDR3 DNA sequence: TGTGCCAGCAGTAAGGTAGCTAACTACGAGCAGTACTTC. Encoded protein: CASSKVANYEQYF.

This clone was seen once. The rearrangement joins TRBV5-6 to TRBJ1-1; D unclear. V was clipped by 0 bases and J by 0 bases, with 6 bases between them. Per the germline V gene, CDR1 is SGHDT and CDR2 is YYEEEE. The CDR3 spans 14 residues. This CDR3 reads CASSLVSLNTEAFF. The CDR3 bases are TGTGCCAGCAGCTTGGTCTCCCTGAACACTGAAGCTTTCTTT.

The chain uses TRBV28 and TRBJ2-7; TRBD1 matches 7 bases. This CDR3 contains 13 residues. Trimming took 6 bases from V and 2 from J; bases not matched to a gene: 4. Germline V CDR1 and CDR2: MDHEN, SYDVKM. As DNA, the CDR3 is TGTGCCAGCAGCAGACAGGGCCCCTACGAGCAGTACTTC. This translates into CASSRQGPYEQYF.

DNA of the CDR3: TGTGCCAGCAGCCTAGAAGAGAGCCGCTACACCTTC. This encodes CASSLEESRYTF. The rearrangement links TRBV7-9 to TRBJ1-2; D remains unclear. Germline V gives CDR1 SEHNR, CDR2 FQNEAQ (reference sequence). The CDR3 runs 12 residues. V was cut by 5 bases and J by 9 bases, with 13 bases left in between.

The chain employs TRBV18 and TRBJ1-1, with a weak D call TRBD1 (5 bases). V lost 4 bases to trimming and J lost 1 base, with 7 bases between them. CDR1 is KGHSH and CDR2 is LQKENI in the germline V gene. CDR3 length: 13 residues. The DNA of the CDR3 is TGTGCCAGCTCACAGGGGTCGAACACTGAAGCTTTCTTT. Encoded protein: CASSQGSNTEAFF.

The chain combines TRBV6-6 with TRBJ2-2; 8 bases align to TRBD1. V lost 4 bases, J lost 6 bases, and 10 bases stayed unmatched. From germline, CDR1 is MNHNY and CDR2 SVGAGI (reference sequence). This CDR3 has 16 residues. CDR3 DNA: TGTGCCAGCAGTTCGCCTGTGGGCAGGGGGCCCGGGGAGCTGTTTTTT. Translation gives CASSSPVGRGPGELFF.

The rearrangement uses TRBV11-1 and TRBJ1-1; a weak D match, TRBD1 (5 bases). The V gene's germline CDR1 is SGHAT and CDR2 FQDESV (reference sequence). This CDR3 has 14 residues. The ends were cut back, 1 base at V and 4 bases at J, with 10 bases in the middle. The CDR3: CASSLDPGRTEAFF. DNA of the CDR3: TGTGCCAGCAGCTTAGATCCAGGGCGCACTGAAGCTTTCTTT.

This clone was seen once. This chain links TRBV28 with TRBJ1-1; maybe TRBD1 (6 bases). The germline V gene encodes CDR1 MDHEN and CDR2 SYDVKM. The length of the CDR3 is 16 residues. V dropped 5 bases and J dropped 0 bases, with 16 bases sitting between them. The CDR3: CASSPPPQGLNTEAFF. DNA for the CDR3: TGTGCCAGCAGTCCACCCCCACAGGGATTGAACACTGAAGCTTTCTTT.

The chain employs TRBV4-2 and TRBJ1-2, with a possible D match to TRBD1 (6 bases). The CDR3 totals 16 residues. CDR1 and CDR2 from the germline V gene are LGHNA and YNFKEQ. V dropped 4 bases and J dropped 3 bases, with 18 bases sitting between them. The CDR3: CASSLVAGVEDYGYTF. The CDR3 DNA follows: TGTGCCAGCAGCCTGGTGGCAGGGGTGGAAGACTATGGCTACACCTTC.

The chain carries TRBV7-9 and TRBJ1-4; TRBD1 agrees at 9 bases. Trimming cost V 8 bases and J 6 bases; bases outside gene matches: 7. This CDR3 is 14 amino acids long. From germline, CDR1 is SEHNR and CDR2 FQNEAQ (reference sequence). The chain's CDR3 is CASGRDRVDEKLFF. The DNA of the CDR3 is TGTGCCAGCGGCCGGGACAGGGTGGATGAAAAACTGTTTTTT.

V gene TRBV4-2 combines with J gene TRBJ2-7; 11 nucleotides align to TRBD2. CDR1 and CDR2 from the germline V gene are LGHNA and YNFKEQ. The CDR3 is 15 amino acids. V was clipped by 1 base and J by 3 bases; unmatched bases: 2. CDR3 region: CASSQVGTSGYEQYF. For the CDR3, the DNA is TGTGCCAGCAGCCAAGTGGGGACTAGCGGCTACGAGCAGTACTTC.

The CDR3 region is CASSYSRPSGSYEQYF. The CDR3 region has the DNA TGTGCCAGCAGTTACTCGAGGCCTAGCGGGAGCTACGAGCAGTACTTC. This chain uses TRBV6-5 with TRBJ2-7, with 10 bases that match TRBD2. This CDR3 spans 16 amino acids. In germline, CDR1 is MNHEY, CDR2 SVGAGI. The ends lost 0 bases at V and 3 bases at J; junction bases unmatched: 5.

In its sample, this clone was seen a few times. The chain joins TRBV6-1 to TRBJ1-1; TRBD1 aligns across 7 bases. Germline CDR1 is MNHNS and CDR2 is SASEGT. The CDR3 extends over 13 amino acids. Losses at the gene ends were 9 bases for V and 5 bases for J; bases not matched to a gene: 9. This CDR3 reads CASHRGQPTEAFF. The CDR3 DNA reads TGTGCCAGTCACAGGGGACAACCAACTGAAGCTTTCTTT.

This rearrangement joins TRBV19 to TRBJ2-3, with a possible D match to TRBD2 (6 bases). Germline CDR1 LNHDA, CDR2 SQIVND (reference sequence). The germline V and J ends were trimmed by 4 bases and 2 bases, with 16 bases remaining between them. The CDR3 consists of 16 residues. CDR3 residues: CASSSRRGLFTDTQYF. Written as DNA, the CDR3 is TGTGCCAGTAGTAGCCGGCGGGGCCTTTTCACAGATACGCAGTATTTT.

CDR3 nucleotide sequence: TGTGCCAGCAGCCTAAACAGGGGCCCATCCTCTGGGGCCAACGTCCTGACTTTC. Translating gives CASSLNRGPSSGANVLTF. The J gene is TRBJ2-6, the V gene TRBV9; 7 bases fit TRBD1. The V and J ends lost 4 bases and 0 bases, in that order; junction bases with no gene match: 10. CDR3 length equals 18 residues. Germline CDR1 is SGDLS and CDR2 is YYNGEE. Looking up the rest from reference TRBV9 and TRBJ2-6 gives the full variable domain: DSGVTQTPKHLITATGQRVTLRCSPRSGDLSVYWYQQSLDQGLQFLIQYYNGEERAKGNILERFSAQQFPDLHSELNLSSLELGDSALYFCASSLNRGPSSGANVLTFGAGSRLTVL.

This clone appeared a single time. This chain connects TRBV29-1 to TRBJ1-2; 8 nucleotides agree with TRBD1. The length of the CDR3 is 16 residues. Germline lookup yields CDR1 SQVTM and CDR2 ANQGSEA. With V trimmed by 0 bases and J by 3 bases, 9 bases remained unmatched. CDR3 in amino acids: CSVEDTGRTGYYGYTF. The CDR3 DNA sequence: TGCAGCGTTGAAGATACGGGACGGACAGGGTACTATGGCTACACCTTC.

The V call is TRBV30, the J call TRBJ2-2; D may be TRBD1 (6 bases). Germline lookup yields CDR1 GTSNPN and CDR2 SVGIG (reference sequence). The CDR3 has 14 amino acids. The germline V and J ends were trimmed by 6 bases and 1 base, with 12 bases remaining between them. CDR3 region: CACSRGQNTGELFF. In DNA form, the CDR3 reads TGTGCCTGTTCCAGGGGACAGAACACCGGGGAGCTGTTTTTT. The whole variable domain, filled in from reference TRBV30 and TRBJ2-2, reads SQTIHQWPATLVQPVGSPLSLECTVEGTSNPNLYWYRQAAGRGLQLLFYSVGIGQISSEVPQNLSASRPQDRQFILSSKKLLLSDSGFYLCACSRGQNTGELFFGEGSRLTVL.

The CDR3 is CASSSGLGGGQDTQYF. The CDR3 DNA is TGTGCCAGCAGCTCAGGTCTCGGTGGGGGCCAAGATACGCAGTATTTT. The chain recombines TRBV7-7 with TRBJ2-3, with a possible D match to TRBD1 (6 bases). The CDR3 runs to 16 residues. V dropped 4 bases and J dropped 5 bases, with 19 bases sitting between them. Germline-derived CDR1 and CDR2 are SSHAT and FNYEAQ (reference sequence).

The chain employs TRBV28 and TRBJ2-7, with 9 bases that match TRBD2. Germline assignment: CDR1 MDHEN and CDR2 SYDVKM. V shed 3 bases, J shed 3 bases, and the junction held 6 bases outside the gene matches. The CDR3 length is 15 residues. The CDR3 coding sequence is TGTGCCAGCAGTTTCTACGGGACTAGCATCTACGAGCAGTACTTC. As protein: CASSFYGTSIYEQYF.

The chain employs TRBV6-5 and TRBJ1-4; D remains ambiguous. Trimming removed 6 bases at V and 4 bases at J, with 12 bases between. The CDR3 runs to 14 residues. Germline V gene sequence: CDR1 MNHEY, CDR2 SVGAGI. CDR3 in DNA: TGTGCCAGCAGGGGAGTACAGAATAATGAAAAACTGTTTTTT. It codes for CASRGVQNNEKLFF.

The rearrangement links TRBV5-8 to TRBJ2-6; 11 bases fit TRBD1. The V segment lost 4 bases and the J segment 2 bases; nucleotides outside the gene matches: 14. The CDR3 extends over 20 amino acids. Germline values: CDR1 SGHTS, CDR2 YDEGEE. The CDR3 sequence is CASSPGEKRTGGTGANVLTF. DNA of the CDR3: TGTGCCAGCAGCCCCGGGGAGAAGAGGACAGGGGGCACTGGGGCCAACGTCCTGACTTTC.

The rearrangement uses TRBV19 and TRBJ2-7; TRBD1 matches 8 bases. The V gene's germline CDR1 is LNHDA and CDR2 SQIVND (reference sequence). With V trimmed by 4 bases and J by 2 bases, 4 bases remained unmatched. This CDR3 contains 14 residues. The CDR3 here is CASSTTGVPYEQYF. DNA for the CDR3: TGTGCCAGTAGTACGACAGGGGTCCCCTACGAGCAGTACTTC.

The chain recombines TRBV12-5 with TRBJ2-1, with D possibly being TRBD1 (6 bases). Germline V gene lookup returns CDR1 LGHNT and CDR2 FRNRAP. The V gene lost 5 bases and the J gene lost 12 bases, with 17 bases spanning the gap. This CDR3 region has 13 residues. The CDR3 reads CASGPDYIGGQFF. The DNA for the CDR3 is TGTGCTAGTGGTCCCGACTATATAGGGGGGCAGTTCTTC.

The CDR3 DNA reads as TGTGCCAGCTCACCAGGGACTAGCGCACAAGAGACCCAGTACTTC. It encodes CASSPGTSAQETQYF. V usage is TRBV18 and J usage is TRBJ2-5, with 10 bases fitting TRBD2. Trimming removed 2 bases from V and 2 bases from J; junction bases left unmatched: 2. This CDR3 has 15 residues. The germline V gene has CDR1 KGHSH and CDR2 LQKENI.